One sample yielded the 6 T cell receptor beta chains listed below, sequenced in a study of CXCR3-negative and CXCR3-positive naive CD8 T cells. Study-level results: Naive cells that were CXCR3-positive had more hydrophobic TRB CDR3s (compared with CXCR3-negative naive cells).

The study made its TRB cDNA libraries by 5' RACE, adding UMI labels. No DNA is given; TCRdb re-called the 5' RACE reads and lists each CDR3 protein once. The sample holds 140,000 to 150,000 distinct CDR3 sequences. Which antigens these TCRs recognize remains unknown. The sequenced material came from naive CXCR3+ CD8+ T cells from blood. This sample's subset: CD45RO-CCR7+CD27+CD95- naive CD8+ T cells expressing CXCR3 (TNR3+). Receptor source: a human donor in good health. Some clones in this sample may be carry-over from other donors' samples.

The chain joins TRBV29-1 to TRBJ1-1; lacking DNA, the TRBD1 call made by TCRdb goes unchecked. Germline loops: CDR1 SQVTM, CDR2 ANQGSEA. This CDR3 region has 12 residues. CDR3: CSVLGEDTEAFF.

The chain couples TRBV20-1 to TRBJ1-2. Germline V gives CDR1 DFQATT, CDR2 SNEGSKA (reference sequence). CDR3 size: 17 residues. The CDR3 protein is CSARDLGSAGKDYGYTF.

The chain recombines TRBV4-1 with TRBJ1-2; TCRdb picks TRBD1, but there is no DNA to check that call. There are 15 residues in the CDR3. Germline V gives CDR1 MGHRA, CDR2 YSYEKL. The CDR3 sequence is CASSPFGQGDYGYTF.

The V call is TRBV28, the J call TRBJ2-2; the D call from TCRdb, TRBD2, cannot be confirmed without DNA. The CDR3 length is 14 residues. Germline CDR1 MDHEN, CDR2 SYDVKM. The CDR3 loop reads CASSMTSATGELFF.

The V gene is TRBV2, the J gene TRBJ2-5; absent DNA, TCRdb's TRBD2 call cannot be checked. This CDR3 region has 14 residues. Germline-derived CDR1 and CDR2 are SNHLY and FYNNEI. The CDR3 sequence: CASRPPGREGTQYF.

The chain has TRBV19 and TRBJ2-7; there is no DNA to check the TCRdb D call of TRBD1. The germline CDR1 and CDR2 sequences are LNHDA and SQIVND (reference sequence). The CDR3 runs 15 residues. The CDR3 reads CASSRRTGNSYEQYF.